This TCR beta chain was captured by sequencing in a study of blood T cell repertoires in COVID-19. This clone was seen only a few times. As processed by the authors: For nucleated cells, counts were estimated from reference gene primer amplification. Sequencing used immunoSEQ multiplex PCR; TCRdb keeps in-frame clones, though not all of them. From that table come the V and J calls and clone size; the DNA was used to work out D and trimming. The sample holds about 120,000 clones; over 75% are singletons and the top ten take approximately 1.5%. V was clipped by 2 bases and J by 9 bases, with 10 bases between them. Germline values: CDR1 SGHAT, CDR2 FQNNGV. CDR3 length: 13 residues.

The chain recombines TRBV11-2 with TRBJ2-2; tentatively, D is TRBD2 (5 bases). This TCR derives from a man aged 50 or older with acute or convalescent COVID-19. Sequencing input: peripheral blood. The CDR3 loop reads CASSLSGIRELFF. CDR3 DNA sequence: TGTGCCAGCAGCTTAAGCGGAATTCGGGAGCTGTTTTTT.